Included here is one T cell receptor beta chain sequence, with context. The table lists this clone with a few counts. It lacks a known antigen. There are no base qualities to consult, and no much larger clone falls within one base. The cohort comprised approximately 700 healthy bone marrow donors. Cohort members were all nominally healthy when sampled, although unrecorded immune exposures were likely present. The donor was CMV seronegative and was included in the group of a few hundred seronegative cohort members. A peripheral blood sample was collected from each donor, and TCR beta sequencing was performed on peripheral blood mononuclear cells. The Qiagen DNeasy Blood Extraction Kit was used to extract genomic DNA from the blood cell samples. The method behind the library was the immunoSEQ multiplex PCR assay. For the multiplex PCR, a mixture combining 60 forward primers for TCR Vbeta segments and 13 reverse primers for TCR Jbeta segments was used. Amplification of the CDR3 region of rearranged TCR beta genes was performed with a multiplex PCR assay on genomic DNA. Amplified TCR beta libraries were sequenced as 87-base-pair reads on the Illumina HiSeq System. In the original analysis: A later analysis counted approximately 84 million unique TCR beta chains across the 550 to 700 repertoires, and about 10 million of these chains were shared by at least two donors. A nearest-neighbor algorithm error-corrected the raw reads and collapsed the reads into unique sequences, merging closely related sequences to remove PCR and sequencing errors. CDR3 sequences were aligned to IMGT reference sequences to assign V, D and J gene segments. Each retained sequence needed at least a six-nucleotide match to both a V gene segment and a J gene segment. A rearrangement counted as productive if the CDR3 had no stop codons and remained in frame with V and J, and every other rearrangement counted as non-productive. CDR3 was defined according to IMGT convention as the region running from the second conserved V-encoded cysteine to the conserved J-encoded phenylalanine. In an earlier analysis of around 640 of the donors, sequences lacking an unambiguous match to a single V gene segment were excluded. In an earlier analysis of around 600 of the donors, V segments were called functional above 56.7% productive rearrangements and were called segregating when the between-donor standard deviation exceeded 5%. A statistical classification framework was built for diagnosing cytomegalovirus status from the catalog of TCR beta chain sequences. In a later analysis, TCR nucleotide sequences were compared against IMGT/GENE-DB human TR gene sequences so that V and J genes could be assigned. Using the TCRdist pipeline, a later analysis assigned CDR3 sequences along with most-parsimonious VDJ recombination scenarios. In a later analysis, each TCR beta chain was defined by its CDR3 amino acid sequence together with its V-gene family, and reads lacking a unique V-gene family were excluded. To address suspected cross-contamination and a sequencing artifact, a later analysis removed under 600 highly shared, low-generation-probability nucleotide sequences. A later analysis calculated a clonal expansion index for each public chain from normalized within-repertoire ranks of inferred template counts. In a later analysis, generation probabilities were computed using a VDJ recombination model fitted to out-of-frame rearrangements, and the results were checked against IGoR. In a later analysis, hypergeometric tests were used to score TCR-TCR, TCR-HLA and TCR-CMV co-occurrence, with a repertoire-size bias correction applied to TCR pairs. In a later analysis, false discovery rates were estimated by permuting HLA or CMV assignments 20 times. A later analysis grouped co-occurring TCRs with DBSCAN, adding TCRdist sequence similarity when clustering within HLA-allele-positive subsets. For co-occurrence clustering, repertoires with fewer than 30,000 or more than 120,000 public chains were excluded, along with roughly 5 repertoires with anomalous nucleotide sharing. TCRdb retrieved this table from immuneACCESS and kept in-frame rearrangements only. Not all clones are present; in checked studies, unresolved V genes account for under half, and no reason is known for the remainder. Clone size and the V and J calls come from that table; the DNA yielded D and trimming. Here the sample has some 160,000 clones; 65% to 80% occur a single time. Approximately 1.6% of the sample goes to the ten largest clones.

This sample stems from a study of cytomegalovirus exposure and HLA in healthy donors (dated by TCRdb to 2016 to 2017). Broadly, across the study: An earlier analysis of several hundred of the donors reported 250 to 300 Gb of sequence data and more than 90 million unique TCR beta sequences from 150 million to 200 million T cells. An early release covering 500 to 750 HLA-typed donors comprised 250 to 350 gigabases of sequencing data and tens of millions of unique TCR sequences. The genetic ancestry cluster associated with self-reported Caucasian donors included roughly four fifths of the roughly 380 genotyped donors. The aim of the study was to test whether cataloging public T cell receptors could identify signatures of past pathogen exposure. The T cell repertoires of under 700 subjects were profiled by immunosequencing and related to cytomegalovirus serostatus. In addition to the first cohort of hundreds of subjects, a separate validation cohort of 120 different subjects was used. High-throughput TCR immunosequencing, statistical association of individual TCRs with disease status, and machine learning were combined to predict cytomegalovirus infection status. To study patterns of TCR occurrence, a later analysis re-analyzed previously published TCR beta repertoires from 600 to 750 donors and added high-resolution HLA genotyping. Rather than using new phenotypic data, the later analysis identified candidate immune exposures from TCR beta sequences and from how often those sequences occurred across donors. An earlier analysis of around 580 of the donors used high-throughput TCR beta sequencing to judge whether each TCR beta V gene segment behaved as functional or pseudogenic. Alongside the repertoire data, information on donor age, sex, ethnicity and CMV serostatus was compiled. Genome-wide SNP genotypes for about 65% of the 666 donors were used in a later genetic analysis, which treated that subset as a discovery cohort. All discovery cohort repertoires had been generated using a single sequencing platform. Class I and class II HLA loci were covered by the typing at four-digit resolution. Typing coverage differed by locus: A, B, C, DRB1 and DQB1 were typed in about 629-640 donors, DQA1 in 500 to 550, DPA1 in around 610, and DPB1 in 472. A handful of DR-DQ haplotypes were handled as single units for association and clustering because linkage in the cohort was strong. On average, roughly 240,000 unique TCR beta nucleotide sequences were sequenced per donor among fewer than 500 genotyped donors of the cohort, with roughly 20% of those sequences being non-productive.

From the cysteine up to the phenylalanine, the CDR3 has a length of 14 residues. Here the CDR3 DNA is all that survives: 42 bases in frame from base 1. From the germline V gene, CDR1 is SGHTA and CDR2 is FQGNSA. Deletion took 3 bases off V and 4 bases off J, with a span of 12 bases between the germline ends. General conclusions and limits of the study: A few of the identified cytomegalovirus-associated TCR beta chains were confirmed in vitro to be specific for cytomegalovirus antigens. The cohort was sequenced for TCR beta chains only, and without alpha or paired-chain data the features that could be detected were limited. Most TCR sequences were observed very rarely across donors, whereas some public TCRs were present in many individuals. An earlier analysis of around 540 of the donors showed that most TCR beta V segments appeared in productive rearrangements either about 87% or about 30% of the time, which broadly matched IMGT annotations. A further reported finding was that TCR beta sequences accurately predicted the HLA-A and HLA-B alleles for most subjects in the first cohort. The presence/absence analyses assumed that sequencing depth was roughly uniform across donors, and that assumption may not be true. A later analysis associated 16,951 TCR beta sequences with specific HLA alleles at a false discovery rate of 0.05. In a later analysis, most CMV-associated TCR beta chains were found to appear HLA-restricted, with HLA associations seemingly driven largely by CMV exposure. For the cohort, immune exposure information was limited to CMV serostatus. In a later analysis, HLA-associated TCR beta chains showed more clonal expansion and lower generation probabilities than non-associated chains that were equally common. The sequencing pipeline was judged likely to have produced a cluster of highly shared sequence variants as a technical artifact. The authors suggested that the approach could potentially be extended to other disease states and immunological phenotypes. In a later genetic analysis, fewer N-insertions in productive TCRs were reported among donors in an Asian-associated ancestry cluster than the roughly 670-donor mean. When HLA alleles, especially DR and DQ, strongly co-occurred, attributing TCR associations to individual alleles was difficult. HLA typing was unavailable for some donors at each locus, so association tests used only the typed subset. A total of about 150 TCR beta chains were listed by the study as associated with cytomegalovirus. According to a later analysis, TCR association rates differed among HLA loci, with DRB1 alleles showing the most associated TCRs and HLA-C alleles showing the fewest. The classifier was reported to diagnose cytomegalovirus status with high specificity and sensitivity in both the original and validation cohorts. In a later genetic analysis, a missense DCLRE1C variant was associated with V-gene and J-gene trimming of TCR beta chains, and the association was replicated in an independent cohort. Because counts were too low, about 18 rarely observed V segments, including chromosome 9 orphons, were excluded from the earlier analysis of 500 to 700 of the donors. The 87-base-pair reads could not distinguish some IMGT-functional V segments, including TRBV6-2 and TRBV6-3, so those segments were excluded. Several of the top co-occurrence clusters appeared to be linked to parvovirus B19, influenza, CMV and Epstein-Barr virus, according to a later analysis. Linkage disequilibrium might explain the correlated functional status among segregating V segments, but an unknown experimental factor could not be ruled out.

The chain is encoded by TRBV7-2 joined to TRBJ1-2; the D gene lacks a confident call. The material sequenced was PBMCs. The sequence was obtained from a woman in her twenties or thirties in good health and CMV-seronegative. The DNA sequence is TGTGCCAGCAGCTTGTCTCGGGGTACCTATGGCTACACCTTC. The resulting protein is CASSLSRGTYGYTF.